This TCR beta chain emerged from a study of blood T cell repertoires in COVID-19. The data were produced by immunoSEQ multiplex PCR, yet TCRdb's version contains in-frame clones alone and is incomplete. Among hundreds of thousands of clones, roughly nine tenths were seen once, and the ten largest hold under 9.5%. The J segment lost 5 bases and the V segment lost 2 bases, leaving 3 bases of the junction unmatched. From germline, CDR1 is SGHRS and CDR2 YFSETQ. This CDR3 spans 15 amino acids. With regard to this clone: This specimen includes other DNA sequences encoding the same CDR3.

The TCR was taken from a woman aged 55 to 70 who had recovered from COVID-19. V is TRBV5-1 and J is TRBJ2-3; 12 positions match TRBD2. Sequenced sample: PBMCs or T cells enriched from blood (not recorded which). CDR3 DNA sequence: TGCGCCAGCAGCTTACTAGCGGGGGGTGGAGATACGCAGTATTTT. Encoded protein: CASSLLAGGGDTQYF.